This T cell receptor (beta chain) was captured in a study of T cell responses to AZD1222 COVID-19 vaccine. The CDR3 consists of 17 residues. The germline V gene has CDR1 LGHNA and CDR2 YNFKEQ. V shed 4 bases and J shed 0 bases, with 16 bases lying between them. Produced via immunoSEQ multiplex PCR; TCRdb's table is partial and in-frame only. Found here are approximately 99,000 clones, around 84% of them singletons; the top ten hold about 3%. General study results and limits: Sampled repertoires all dated from after the peak T cell response. Along spike, vaccine-associated CD4 TCRs were found throughout, with dominance at 160-218 and 743-854. Possibly, clonal diversity was underestimated; donors were largely white British and included more females.

As for this clone: Antigen unknown.

This receptor was identified in an adult in good health. The V and J genes are TRBV4-2 and TRBJ2-1; a possible D gene is TRBD2 (6 bases). This material consisted of peripheral blood, taken on day 0 of AZD1222 vaccination. The CDR3 DNA sequence: TGTGCCAGCAGCCCCCAGATCGGGACTTCCTCCTACAATGAGCAGTTCTTC. Translation gives CASSPQIGTSSYNEQFF.